These T cell receptor beta chains were read from a single sample in a study of cytomegalovirus exposure and HLA in healthy donors. This table comes from immunoSEQ multiplex PCR, and its TCRdb copy is limited to in-frame clones, with some not included. The table shows 130,000 or so clones, with nearly 90% occurring only once. The material sequenced was PBMCs. The receptors shown here come from a man aged 25-45 years in good health and CMV-seronegative. CDR3s include the opening cysteine and the closing phenylalanine or tryptophan. The D gene is left open where the match is weak. Rows give clone size only sometimes, using once, few, many, or a class for an expanded clone.

D gene	V gene	CDR3 length	clone size	J gene	CDR3 DNA	CDR3 protein
NA	TRBV6-5	14	NA	TRBJ2-2	TGTGCCAGCAGTTACTCGAGAGGAACCGGGGAGCTGTTTTTT	CASSYSRGTGELFF
TRBD1	TRBV7-9	15	NA	TRBJ1-1	TGTGCCAGCAGCCCAGGGGACAGGGGGGGTACTGAAGCTTTCTTT	CASSPGDRGGTEAFF
NA	TRBV5-1	18	NA	TRBJ1-3	TGCGCCAGCAGACTGTCCCCCCTTGAGGGAAGCTCTGGAAACACCATATATTTT	CASRLSPLEGSSGNTIYF
NA	TRBV28	15	NA	TRBJ2-2	TGTGCCAGCAGTTTACTGACTGGGAACACCGGGGAGCTGTTTTTT	CASSLLTGNTGELFF
NA	TRBV10-3	13	NA	TRBJ2-7	TGTGCCATCAGCCCTCTAGGAACCTACGAGCAGTACTTC	CAISPLGTYEQYF
NA	TRBV10-3	16	NA	TRBJ1-2	TGTGCCATCAGTGAGCCAGGGGATATAGCTAACTATGGCTACACCTTC	CAISEPGDIANYGYTF
NA	TRBV5-6	14	NA	TRBJ1-3	TGTGCCAGCAGCTTGGGGAGCTCTGGAAACACCATATATTTT	CASSLGSSGNTIYF
TRBD1	TRBV10-2	14	NA	TRBJ2-7	TGCGCCAGCAGGGGGACAGGTCGTAACTACGAGCAGTACTTC	CASRGTGRNYEQYF
NA	TRBV7-9	14	NA	TRBJ2-5	TGTGCCAGCAGCCTCGGGGCGGGGTGGGAGACCCAGTACTTC	CASSLGAGWETQYF
TRBD1	TRBV9	15	NA	TRBJ2-2	TGTGCCAGCAGCGTAGCCGGGACAGACACCGGGGAGCTGTTTTTT	CASSVAGTDTGELFF
TRBD1	TRBV5-1	15	NA	TRBJ2-7	TGCGCCAGCAGCTCCCAAGGGACAGACTCCTACGAGCAGTACTTC	CASSSQGTDSYEQYF
TRBD1	TRBV5-1	16	NA	TRBJ2-1	TGCGCCAGCAGCGTTTCCGGGACAGGATCCTACAATGAGCAGTTCTTC	CASSVSGTGSYNEQFF
NA	TRBV6-5	15	NA	TRBJ1-1	TGTGCCAGCAGTCCTTGGACAGTTGCGAACACTGAAGCTTTCTTT	CASSPWTVANTEAFF
NA	TRBV4-1	15	NA	TRBJ2-3	TGCGCCAGCAGCCAAGGACAGGAGGACACAGATACGCAGTATTTT	CASSQGQEDTDTQYF
TRBD2	TRBV7-2	15	NA	TRBJ2-7	TGTGCCAGCAGCCTGAACCTAGCGGGGGGCGGCGAGCAGTACTTC	CASSLNLAGGGEQYF
NA	TRBV18	14	NA	TRBJ2-5	TGTGCCAGCTCACCATGGCCGGAGCAAGAGACCCAGTACTTC	CASSPWPEQETQYF
NA	TRBV19	16	once	TRBJ1-5	TGTGCCAGTAGTATGCGATCGGGATACCCAAAAATGGCCCAGCATTTT	CASSMRSGYPKMAQHF
NA	TRBV7-8	15	NA	TRBJ2-2	TGTGCCAGCAGCCCTAACTTCCCTCAAACCGGGGAGCTGTTTTTT	CASSPNFPQTGELFF
NA	TRBV29-1	14	NA	TRBJ1-1	TGCAGCGTTGAGTACCGGGGATGGAACACTGAAGCTTTCTTT	CSVEYRGWNTEAFF
NA	TRBV7-9	13	NA	TRBJ1-1	TGTGCCAGCAGCTTACCGGGGGGGACTGAAGCTTTCTTT	CASSLPGGTEAFF